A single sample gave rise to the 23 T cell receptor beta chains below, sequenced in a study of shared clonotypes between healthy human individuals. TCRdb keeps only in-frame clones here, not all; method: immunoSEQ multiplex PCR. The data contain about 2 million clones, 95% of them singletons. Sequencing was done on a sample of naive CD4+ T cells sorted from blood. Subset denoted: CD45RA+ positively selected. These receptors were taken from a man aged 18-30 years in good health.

This CDR3 reads CASSLVLYEQYF. CDR3 coding DNA: TGTGCCAGCAGCTTGGTGCTTTACGAGCAGTACTTC. This sequence joins TRBV7-8 and TRBJ2-7; D remains unclear. There are 12 residues in the CDR3. Germline V CDR1 and CDR2: SGHVS, FQNEAQ. The germline V and J ends were trimmed by 3 bases and 4 bases, with 7 bases remaining between them. Full variable domain (outside the CDR3, taken from reference TRBV7-8 and TRBJ2-7): GAGVSQSPRYKVAKRGQDVALRCDPISGHVSLFWYQQALGQGPEFLTYFQNEAQLDKSGLPSDRFFAERPEGSVSTLKIQRTQQEDSAVYLCASSLVLYEQYFGPGTRLTVT.

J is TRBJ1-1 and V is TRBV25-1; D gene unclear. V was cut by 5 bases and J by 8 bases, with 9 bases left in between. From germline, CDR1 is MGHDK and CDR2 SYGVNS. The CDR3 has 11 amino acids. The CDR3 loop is CASSNRLEAFF. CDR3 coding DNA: TGTGCCAGCAGTAACCGCTTGGAAGCTTTCTTT.

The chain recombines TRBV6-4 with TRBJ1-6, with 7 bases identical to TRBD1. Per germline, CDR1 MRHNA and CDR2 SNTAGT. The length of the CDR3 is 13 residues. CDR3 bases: TGTAGCCGACAGGGAATGTCCAATTCACCCCTCCACTTT. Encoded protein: CSRQGMSNSPLHF.

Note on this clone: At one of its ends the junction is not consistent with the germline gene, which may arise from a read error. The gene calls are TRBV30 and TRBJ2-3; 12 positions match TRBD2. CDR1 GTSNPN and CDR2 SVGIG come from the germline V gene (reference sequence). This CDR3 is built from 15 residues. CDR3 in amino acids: CLRGGLAGTTDTQYF. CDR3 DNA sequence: TGCCTACGTGGGGGACTAGCGGGCACCACAGATACGCAGTATTTT.

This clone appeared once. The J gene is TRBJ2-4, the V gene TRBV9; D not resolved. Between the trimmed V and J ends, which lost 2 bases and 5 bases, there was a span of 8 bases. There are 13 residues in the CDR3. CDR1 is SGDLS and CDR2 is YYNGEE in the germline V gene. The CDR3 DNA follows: TGTGCCAGCAGCGTCGGTCCCGAAAACATTCAGTACTTC. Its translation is CASSVGPENIQYF.

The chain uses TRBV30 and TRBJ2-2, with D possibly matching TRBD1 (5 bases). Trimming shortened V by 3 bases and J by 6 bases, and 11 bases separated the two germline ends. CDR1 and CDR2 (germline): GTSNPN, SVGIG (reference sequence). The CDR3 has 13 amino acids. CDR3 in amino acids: CAWRRSGSGELFF. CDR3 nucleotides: TGTGCCTGGAGAAGGTCAGGGTCCGGGGAGCTGTTTTTT.

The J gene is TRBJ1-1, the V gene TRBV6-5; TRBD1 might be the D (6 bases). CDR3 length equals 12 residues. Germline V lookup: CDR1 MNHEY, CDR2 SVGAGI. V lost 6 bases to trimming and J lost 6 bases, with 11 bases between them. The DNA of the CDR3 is TGTGCCAGCAGGGGGGGACATTCTGAAGCTTTCTTT. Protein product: CASRGGHSEAFF.

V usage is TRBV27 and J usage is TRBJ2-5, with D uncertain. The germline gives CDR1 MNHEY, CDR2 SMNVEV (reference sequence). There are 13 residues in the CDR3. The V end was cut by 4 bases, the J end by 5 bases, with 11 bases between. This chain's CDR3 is CASSSRIGETQYF. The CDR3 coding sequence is TGTGCCAGCAGTTCTCGGATAGGGGAGACCCAGTACTTC.

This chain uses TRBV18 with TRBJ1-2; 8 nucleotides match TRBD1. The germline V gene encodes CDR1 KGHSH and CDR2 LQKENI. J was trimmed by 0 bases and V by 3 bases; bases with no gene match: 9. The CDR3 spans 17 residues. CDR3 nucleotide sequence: TGTGCCAGCTCACCCCTCGACAGGGGATACTCTAACTATGGCTACACCTTC. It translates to CASSPLDRGYSNYGYTF.

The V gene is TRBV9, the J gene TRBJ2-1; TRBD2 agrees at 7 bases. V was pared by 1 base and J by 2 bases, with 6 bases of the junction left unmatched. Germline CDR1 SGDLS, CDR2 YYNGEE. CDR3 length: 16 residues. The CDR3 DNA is TGTGCCAGCAGCGTATTGGTGGGAGGGACCTACAATGAGCAGTTCTTC. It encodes CASSVLVGGTYNEQFF.

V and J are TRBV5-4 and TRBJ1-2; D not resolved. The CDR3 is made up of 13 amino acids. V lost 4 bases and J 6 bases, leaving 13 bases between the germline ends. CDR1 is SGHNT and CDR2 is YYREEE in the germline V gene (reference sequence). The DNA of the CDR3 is TGTGCCAGCAGCATGACAACCCCTAATGGCTACACCTTC. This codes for CASSMTTPNGYTF. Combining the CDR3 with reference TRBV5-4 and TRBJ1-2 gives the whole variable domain ETGVTQSPTHLIKTRGQQVTLRCSSQSGHNTVSWYQQALGQGPQFIFQYYREEENGRGNFPPRFSGLQFPNYSSELNVNALELDDSALYLCASSMTTPNGYTFGSGTRLTVV.

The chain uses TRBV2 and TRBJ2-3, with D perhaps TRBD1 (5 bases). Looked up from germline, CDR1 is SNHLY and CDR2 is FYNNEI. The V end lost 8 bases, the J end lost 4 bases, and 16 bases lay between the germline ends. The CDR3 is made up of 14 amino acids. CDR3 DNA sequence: TGTGCCAGCTCCGGGCAGGGCGGCCCAGATACGCAGTATTTT. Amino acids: CASSGQGGPDTQYF. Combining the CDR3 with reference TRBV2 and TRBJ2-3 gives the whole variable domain EPEVTQTPSHQVTQMGQEVILRCVPISNHLYFYWYRQILGQKVEFLVSFYNNEISEKSEIFDDQFSVERPDGSNFTLKIRSTKLEDSAMYFCASSGQGGPDTQYFGPGTRLTVL.

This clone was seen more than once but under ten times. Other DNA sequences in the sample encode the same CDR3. The CDR3 DNA follows: TGTGCCAGCAGCTTAGGAGGGACTAGCACAGATACGCAGTATTTT. Protein: CASSLGGTSTDTQYF. The chain employs TRBV11-3 and TRBJ2-3, with TRBD2 as a possible D gene (6 bases). With 1 base removed from V and 0 bases from J, the gap between germline ends came to 8 bases. Germline V lookup: CDR1 SGHNT, CDR2 YENEEA. The CDR3 consists of 15 residues.

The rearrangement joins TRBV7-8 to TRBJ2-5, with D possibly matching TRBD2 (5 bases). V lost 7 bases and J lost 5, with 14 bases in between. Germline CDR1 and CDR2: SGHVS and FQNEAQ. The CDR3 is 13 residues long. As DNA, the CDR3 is TGTGCCAGCAAACCGGGGTCCAGGGAGACCCAGTACTTC. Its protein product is CASKPGSRETQYF.

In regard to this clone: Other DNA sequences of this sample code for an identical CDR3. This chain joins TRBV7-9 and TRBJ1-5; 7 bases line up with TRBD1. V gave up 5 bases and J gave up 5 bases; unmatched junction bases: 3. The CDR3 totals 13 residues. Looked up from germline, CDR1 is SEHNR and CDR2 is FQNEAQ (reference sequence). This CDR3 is CASSLQGDQPQHF. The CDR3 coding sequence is TGTGCCAGCAGCCTTCAGGGGGATCAGCCCCAGCATTTT.

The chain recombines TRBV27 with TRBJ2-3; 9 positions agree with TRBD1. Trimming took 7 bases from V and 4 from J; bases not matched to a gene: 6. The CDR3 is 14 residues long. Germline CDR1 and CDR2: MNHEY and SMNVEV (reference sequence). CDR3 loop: CASTPTGGADTQYF. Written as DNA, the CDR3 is TGTGCCAGCACCCCGACAGGGGGGGCAGATACGCAGTATTTT.

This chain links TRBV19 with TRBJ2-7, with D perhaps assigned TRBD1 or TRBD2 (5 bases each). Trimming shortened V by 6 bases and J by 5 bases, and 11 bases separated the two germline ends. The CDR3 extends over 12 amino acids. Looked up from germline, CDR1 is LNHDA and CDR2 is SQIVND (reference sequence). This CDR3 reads CASSSWGNEQYF. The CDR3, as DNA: TGTGCCAGTAGCTCGTGGGGGAACGAGCAGTACTTC.

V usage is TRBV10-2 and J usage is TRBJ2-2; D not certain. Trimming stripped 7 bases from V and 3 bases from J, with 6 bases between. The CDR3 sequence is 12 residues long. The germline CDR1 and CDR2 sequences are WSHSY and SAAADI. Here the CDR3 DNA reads TGCGCCAGCAAGCAGGACACCGGGGAGCTGTTTTTT. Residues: CASKQDTGELFF.

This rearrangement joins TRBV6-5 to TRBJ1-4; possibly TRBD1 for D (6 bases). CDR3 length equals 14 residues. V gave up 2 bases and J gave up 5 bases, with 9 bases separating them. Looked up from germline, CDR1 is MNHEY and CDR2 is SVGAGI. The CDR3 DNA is TGTGCCAGCAGTTACGAGGGGGGGAATGAAAAACTGTTTTTT. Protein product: CASSYEGGNEKLFF.

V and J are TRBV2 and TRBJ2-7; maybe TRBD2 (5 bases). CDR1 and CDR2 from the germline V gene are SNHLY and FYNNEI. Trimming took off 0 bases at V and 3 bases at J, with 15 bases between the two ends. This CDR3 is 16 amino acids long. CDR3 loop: CASSEALAVIGYEQYF. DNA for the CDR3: TGTGCCAGCAGTGAAGCCCTAGCCGTAATCGGCTACGAGCAGTACTTC.

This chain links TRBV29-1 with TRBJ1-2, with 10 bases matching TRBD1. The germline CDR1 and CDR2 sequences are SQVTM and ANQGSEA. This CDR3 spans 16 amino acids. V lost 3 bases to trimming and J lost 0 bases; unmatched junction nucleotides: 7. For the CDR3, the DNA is TGCAGCGTTGATAAGGACAGGGGGGGAGCTAACTATGGCTACACCTTC. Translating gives CSVDKDRGGANYGYTF.

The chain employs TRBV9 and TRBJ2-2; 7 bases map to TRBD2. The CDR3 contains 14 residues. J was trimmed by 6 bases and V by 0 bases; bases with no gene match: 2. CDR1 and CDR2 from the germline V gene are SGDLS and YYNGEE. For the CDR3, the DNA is TGTGCCAGCAGCGTAGTCGCGGGAGCCGGGGAGCTGTTTTTT. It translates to CASSVVAGAGELFF.

DNA for the CDR3: TGTGCCAGCAGTTACTCGAGGCCGGACACCGGGGAGCTGTTTTTT. It is translated as CASSYSRPDTGELFF. J is TRBJ2-2 and V is TRBV6-5; D gene unclear. V was shortened by 0 bases and J by 3 bases, with 8 bases between the two germline ends. From germline, CDR1 is MNHEY and CDR2 SVGAGI. The CDR3 has 15 residues.